This TCR beta chain was found in a study of blood T cell repertoires in COVID-19. Study-wide background: Acute-phase and convalescent COVID-19 samples originated in the United States, Italy and Spain. Sources were T cells, B-cell-depleted T cells, or PBMCs; the material itself was cDNA or gDNA.

The assay was immunoSEQ multiplex PCR, and TCRdb's table has in-frame clones only and misses some. The sample lists about 110,000 clones, around nine tenths occurring once. CDR1 and CDR2 from the germline V gene are SGHAT and FQNNGV. The CDR3 spans 14 residues. The germline V and J ends were trimmed by 0 bases and 1 base, with 7 bases remaining between them. The gene calls are TRBV11-2 and TRBJ2-7; weak D call: TRBD1 (6 bases). The receptor was derived from a woman aged 45 to 65 with active or convalescent COVID-19. Sequenced sample: peripheral blood. This CDR3 reads CASSLDQGSYEQYF. CDR3 DNA: TGTGCCAGCAGCTTAGACCAGGGGTCCTACGAGCAGTACTTC.